This T cell receptor beta chain emerged from a study of neoadjuvant anti-PD-1 for oral cavity cancer. Assay used: immunoSEQ multiplex PCR; TCRdb lists only in-frame clones, some missing. The data contain 14,000 or so clones, about 81% of them singletons. Described time point: after neoadjuvant nivolumab, at surgical resection. The patients had HPV-negative, locally advanced oral cavity squamous cell carcinoma. PBMCs were not maintained or expanded in culture before analysis. The input for sequencing was PBMCs, taken after nivolumab (anti-PD-1) treatment. The TCR sequence derives from a person between 35 and 79 years old with oral cavity squamous cell carcinoma.

CDR3 sequence (DNA): TGTGCCAGCAGTGAGTCAGGGCTACCCTACGAGCAGTACTTC. This sequence encodes CASSESGLPYEQYF. The chain combines TRBV25-1 with TRBJ2-7; D possibly corresponds to TRBD1 (5 bases). V shed 3 bases and J shed 2 bases, with 11 bases lying between them. This CDR3 is built from 14 residues. CDR1 is MGHDK and CDR2 is SYGVNS in the germline V gene.